The rows below give T cell receptor beta chains drawn from one sample of a study of blood T cell repertoires in COVID-19. Data came from immunoSEQ multiplex PCR; TCRdb stores just in-frame clones and leaves some out. The table shows about 210,000 clones, with 84% occurring only once. Material for sequencing was PBMCs or T cells enriched from blood (not recorded which). Source of these receptors: a woman aged 30 to 39 who had been exposed to COVID-19. Each CDR3 is given with its conserved first and last residue. Each record gives: J gene, D gene, V gene, clone size, CDR3 DNA, CDR3 protein. The D gene is left open where the match is weak. Size tells how often a clone was seen (once, few, many) or the class of an expanded clone, and some rows leave it out.

J: TRBJ2-7; D: -; V: TRBV7-2; size: -; DNA: TGTGCCAGCAGCTTAGGAGACATCGCTGAGCAGTACTTC; CDR3: CASSLGDIAEQYF
J: TRBJ2-2; D: TRBD2; V: TRBV5-1; size: -; DNA: TGCGCCAGCAGTCCCTCTGGAGCGGGGGCCTCCGGGGAGCTGTTTTTT; CDR3: CASSPSGAGASGELFF
J: TRBJ1-1; D: TRBD1; V: TRBV6-5; size: -; DNA: TGTGCCAGCAGCCGGGAGGACAGGGGAGAAGCTTTCTTT; CDR3: CASSREDRGEAFF
J: TRBJ1-2; D: TRBD1; V: TRBV18; size: -; DNA: TGTGCCAGCTCACCAGGGACAGGGAATGGCTACACCTTC; CDR3: CASSPGTGNGYTF
J: TRBJ1-6; D: -; V: TRBV7-2; size: -; DNA: TGTGCCAGCAGCTTGACGGGTGGCTTATTACTTAATTCACCCCTCCACTTT; CDR3: CASSLTGGLLLNSPLHF
J: TRBJ1-1; D: TRBD1; V: TRBV6-1; size: -; DNA: TGTGCCAGCAGCCGCGGACAGGGGGTTACTGAAGCTTTCTTT; CDR3: CASSRGQGVTEAFF
J: TRBJ2-7; D: -; V: TRBV5-1; size: -; DNA: TGCGCCAGCAGCTCCCCAGGGGTCGTCTACGAGCAGTACTTC; CDR3: CASSSPGVVYEQYF
J: TRBJ1-1; D: -; V: TRBV6-5; size: -; DNA: TGTGCCAGCAGCCTAGACAGTTCCACTGAAGCTTTCTTT; CDR3: CASSLDSSTEAFF
J: TRBJ1-5; D: -; V: TRBV19; size: -; DNA: TGTGCCAGTAGTACTGACAGCGAGTCCAATCAGCCCCAGCATTTT; CDR3: CASSTDSESNQPQHF
J: TRBJ1-2; D: -; V: TRBV4-1; size: -; DNA: TGCGCCAGCAGCCAGGATGCGACATCATATGGCTACACCTTC; CDR3: CASSQDATSYGYTF
J: TRBJ1-4; D: -; V: TRBV15; size: -; DNA: TGTGCCACCAGCAGAGAAAAGCCGACAGGTTCTAATGAAAAACTGTTTTTT; CDR3: CATSREKPTGSNEKLFF
J: TRBJ2-1; D: TRBD2; V: TRBV27; size: -; DNA: TGTGCCAGCAGTTCCATAGCGGGGGGGAACAATGAGCAGTTCTTC; CDR3: CASSSIAGGNNEQFF
J: TRBJ2-1; D: -; V: TRBV19; size: -; DNA: TGTGCCAGTAGTACCAACAGGGCGTCGGATGAGCAGTTCTTC; CDR3: CASSTNRASDEQFF
J: TRBJ1-4; D: TRBD1; V: TRBV7-2; size: -; DNA: TGTGCCAGCAGCTTAATGGGACAGGGGAATGAAAAACTGTTTTTT; CDR3: CASSLMGQGNEKLFF
J: TRBJ1-2; D: TRBD1; V: TRBV19; size: -; DNA: TGTGCCAGTAGTCCCGAAGCAGGGGGCGCGTATGGCTACACCTTC; CDR3: CASSPEAGGAYGYTF
J: TRBJ1-5; D: -; V: TRBV30; size: few; DNA: TGTGCCTGGAGTATGGCAGGGGGCAATCAGCCCCAGCATTTT; CDR3: CAWSMAGGNQPQHF
J: TRBJ1-2; D: TRBD1; V: TRBV7-9; size: few; DNA: TGTGCCAGCAGAAAGGGACAGAACTATGGCTACACCTTC; CDR3: CASRKGQNYGYTF
J: TRBJ2-1; D: TRBD1; V: TRBV11-2; size: -; DNA: TGTGCCAGCAGCTACAGGGGCAATGAGCAGTTCTTC; CDR3: CASSYRGNEQFF
J: TRBJ1-4; D: -; V: TRBV3-1/TRBV3-2; size: -; DNA: TGTGCCAGCAGACACCAGGGTACTAATGAAAAACTGTTTTTT; CDR3: CASRHQGTNEKLFF
J: TRBJ2-7; D: TRBD1; V: TRBV5-6; size: few; DNA: TGTGCCAGCAGCTCCTCCGGGACAGTTCCCCCCTACGAGCAGTACTTC; CDR3: CASSSSGTVPPYEQYF
J: TRBJ1-1; D: -; V: TRBV3-1/TRBV3-2; size: -; DNA: TGTGCCAGCAGCCCGCGAGACAGGAACACTGAAGCTTTCTTT; CDR3: CASSPRDRNTEAFF
J: TRBJ2-1; D: -; V: TRBV12-3/TRBV12-4; size: -; DNA: TGTGCCAGCAGTTATGACACGTACAATGAGCAGTTCTTC; CDR3: CASSYDTYNEQFF
J: TRBJ2-1; D: TRBD2; V: TRBV5-4; size: few; DNA: TGTGCCAGCAGCTGGGGCATAGCGGGGGAGGGGAATGAGCAGTTCTTC; CDR3: CASSWGIAGEGNEQFF
J: TRBJ2-2; D: TRBD2; V: TRBV3-1/TRBV3-2; size: -; DNA: TGTGCCAGCAGCCCTGAGGGGCGGGGGTTGTTACTGAACACCGGGGAGCTGTTTTTT; CDR3: CASSPEGRGLLLNTGELFF
J: TRBJ2-1; D: TRBD2; V: TRBV7-2; size: -; DNA: TGTGCCAGCAGCATAATGTTAGCGGGGGGGAACAATGAGCAGTTCTTC; CDR3: CASSIMLAGGNNEQFF
J: TRBJ2-6; D: -; V: TRBV7-3; size: -; DNA: TGTGCCAGCAGCGTAACGTCTTCTGGGGCCAACGTCCTGACTTTC; CDR3: CASSVTSSGANVLTF
J: TRBJ1-2; D: TRBD1; V: TRBV3-1/TRBV3-2; size: -; DNA: TGTGCCAGCAGCCAAGATGGGACAGGGTATGGCTACACCTTC; CDR3: CASSQDGTGYGYTF
J: TRBJ1-3; D: TRBD1; V: TRBV4-1; size: -; DNA: TGCGCCAGCAGCCTCTCGACAGGGGCTGGAAACACCATATATTTT; CDR3: CASSLSTGAGNTIYF
J: TRBJ2-7; D: -; V: TRBV29-1; size: few; DNA: TGCAGCGTTTCTAGTCAGGGTGGCTCCTACGAGCAGTACTTC; CDR3: CSVSSQGGSYEQYF